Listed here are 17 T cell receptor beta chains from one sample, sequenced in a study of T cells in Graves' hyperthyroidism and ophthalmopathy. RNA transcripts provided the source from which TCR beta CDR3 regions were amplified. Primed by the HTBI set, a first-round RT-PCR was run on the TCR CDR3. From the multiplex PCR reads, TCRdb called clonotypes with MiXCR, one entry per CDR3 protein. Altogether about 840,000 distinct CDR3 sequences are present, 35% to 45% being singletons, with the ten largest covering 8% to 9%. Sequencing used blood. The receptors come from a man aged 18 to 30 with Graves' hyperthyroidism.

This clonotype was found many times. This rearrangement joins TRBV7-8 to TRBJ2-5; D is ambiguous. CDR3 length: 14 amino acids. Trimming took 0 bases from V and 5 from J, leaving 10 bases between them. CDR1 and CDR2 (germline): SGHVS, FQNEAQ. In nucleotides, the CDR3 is TGTGCCAGCAGCTTAGCGCGCAGCGCCGAGACCCAGTACTTC. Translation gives CASSLARSAETQYF.

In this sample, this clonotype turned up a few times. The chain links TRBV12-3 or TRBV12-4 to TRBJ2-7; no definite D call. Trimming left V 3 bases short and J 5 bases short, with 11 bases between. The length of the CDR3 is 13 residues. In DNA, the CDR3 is TGTGCCAGCAGTTTCGAGAGGTACCACGAGCAGTACTTC. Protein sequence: CASSFERYHEQYF.

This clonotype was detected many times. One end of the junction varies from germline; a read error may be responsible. The DNA of the CDR3 is TGCGCCAGCAGCCAAGAAGGGACAACGAACACTGAAGCTTTCTTT. Its protein is CASSQEGTTNTEAFF. The chain recombines TRBV7-9 with TRBJ1-1, with TRBD1 as a possible D gene (6 bases). The CDR3 is made up of 15 amino acids. Germline-derived CDR1 and CDR2 are SEHNR and FQNEAQ (reference sequence).

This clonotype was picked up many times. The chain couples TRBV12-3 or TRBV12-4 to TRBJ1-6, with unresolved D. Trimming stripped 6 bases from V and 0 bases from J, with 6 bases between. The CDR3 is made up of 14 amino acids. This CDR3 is CASSNVSYNSPLHF. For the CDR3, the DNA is TGTGCCAGCAGCAATGTCTCCTATAATTCACCCCTCCACTTT.

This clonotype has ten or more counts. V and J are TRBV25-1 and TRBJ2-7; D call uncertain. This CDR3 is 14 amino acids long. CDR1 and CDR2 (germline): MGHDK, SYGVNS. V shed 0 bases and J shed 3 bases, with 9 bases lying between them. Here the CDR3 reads CASSEYFGSYEQYF. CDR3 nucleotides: TGTGCCAGCAGTGAATACTTCGGCAGCTACGAGCAGTACTTC.

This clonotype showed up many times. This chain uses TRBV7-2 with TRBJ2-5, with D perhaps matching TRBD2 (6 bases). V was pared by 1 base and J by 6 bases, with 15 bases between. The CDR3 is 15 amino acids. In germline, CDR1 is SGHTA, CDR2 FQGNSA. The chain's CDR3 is CASSLGSSGGKTQYF. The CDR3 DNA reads TGTGCCAGCAGCTTAGGGTCGTCTGGAGGGAAGACCCAGTACTTC.

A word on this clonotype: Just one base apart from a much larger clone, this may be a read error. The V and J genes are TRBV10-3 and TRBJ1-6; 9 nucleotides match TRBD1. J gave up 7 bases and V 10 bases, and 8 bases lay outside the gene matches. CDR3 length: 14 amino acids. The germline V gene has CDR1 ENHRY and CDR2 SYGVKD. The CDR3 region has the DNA TGTGCCAGCAACACCGGGACAGGGAATTCACCCCTCCACTTT. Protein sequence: CASNTGTGNSPLHF.

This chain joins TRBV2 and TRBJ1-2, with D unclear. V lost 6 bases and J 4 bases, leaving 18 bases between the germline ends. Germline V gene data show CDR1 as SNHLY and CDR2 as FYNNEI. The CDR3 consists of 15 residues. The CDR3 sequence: CASRENTDETYGYTF. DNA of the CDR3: TGTGCCAGCAGAGAAAACACCGACGAGACCTATGGCTACACCTTC.

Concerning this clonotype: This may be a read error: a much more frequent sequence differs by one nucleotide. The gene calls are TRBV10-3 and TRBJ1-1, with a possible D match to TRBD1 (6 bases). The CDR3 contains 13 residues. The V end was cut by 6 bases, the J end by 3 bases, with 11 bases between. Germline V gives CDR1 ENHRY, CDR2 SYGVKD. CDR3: CAIRGNRDTEAFF. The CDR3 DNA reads TGTGCCATCAGAGGTAACAGGGACACTGAAGCTTTCTTT.

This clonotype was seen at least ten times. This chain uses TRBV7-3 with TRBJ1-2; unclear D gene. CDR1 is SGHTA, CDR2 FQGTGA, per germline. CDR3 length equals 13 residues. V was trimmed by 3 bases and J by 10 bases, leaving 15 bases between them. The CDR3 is CASSLGTGGHYTF. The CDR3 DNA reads TGTGCCAGCAGCTTGGGCACTGGCGGCCACTACACCTTC.

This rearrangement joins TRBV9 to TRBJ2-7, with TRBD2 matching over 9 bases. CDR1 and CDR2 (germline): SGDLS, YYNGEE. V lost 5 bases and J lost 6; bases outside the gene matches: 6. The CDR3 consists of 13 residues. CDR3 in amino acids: CASSRLAGSEQYF. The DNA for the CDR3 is TGTGCCAGCAGTAGGCTAGCGGGGAGCGAGCAGTACTTC.

In DNA, the CDR3 is TGCAGCGTCGGGGACGGATCGGTCTATGGCTACACCTTC. It yields the protein CSVGDGSVYGYTF. V gene TRBV29-1 combines with J gene TRBJ1-2, with a possible D match to TRBD1 (5 bases). Germline values: CDR1 SQVTM, CDR2 ANQGSEA. V lost 6 bases, J lost 4 bases, and 15 bases lay in between. The CDR3 has 13 amino acids.

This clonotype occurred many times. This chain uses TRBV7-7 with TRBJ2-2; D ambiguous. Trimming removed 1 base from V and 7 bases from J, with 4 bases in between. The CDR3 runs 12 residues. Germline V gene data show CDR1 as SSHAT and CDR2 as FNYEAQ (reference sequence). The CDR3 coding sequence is TGTGCCAGCAGCTTAGGGGTCGGGGAGCTGTTTTTT. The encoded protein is CASSLGVGELFF.

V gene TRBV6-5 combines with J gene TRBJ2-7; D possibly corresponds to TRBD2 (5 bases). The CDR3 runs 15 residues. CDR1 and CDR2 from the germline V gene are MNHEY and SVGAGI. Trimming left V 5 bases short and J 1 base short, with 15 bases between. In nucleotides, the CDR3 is TGTGCCAGCAGTCCTACTAAGACGGGGTCCTACGAGCAGTACTTC. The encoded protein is CASSPTKTGSYEQYF.

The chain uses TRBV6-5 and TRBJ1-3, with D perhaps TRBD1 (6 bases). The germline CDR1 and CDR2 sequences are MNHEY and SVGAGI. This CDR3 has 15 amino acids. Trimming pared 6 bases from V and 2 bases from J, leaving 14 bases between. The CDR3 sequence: CASRVSQGAGNTIYF. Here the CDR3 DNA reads TGTGCCAGCAGAGTCTCACAGGGCGCTGGAAACACCATATATTTT.

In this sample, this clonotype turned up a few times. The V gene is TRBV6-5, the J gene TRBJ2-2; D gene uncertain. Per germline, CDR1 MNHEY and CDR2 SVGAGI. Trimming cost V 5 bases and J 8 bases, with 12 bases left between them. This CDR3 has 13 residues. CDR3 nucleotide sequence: TGTGCCAGCAGTGCCCCGGCCGTTGGGGAGCTGTTTTTT. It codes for CASSAPAVGELFF.

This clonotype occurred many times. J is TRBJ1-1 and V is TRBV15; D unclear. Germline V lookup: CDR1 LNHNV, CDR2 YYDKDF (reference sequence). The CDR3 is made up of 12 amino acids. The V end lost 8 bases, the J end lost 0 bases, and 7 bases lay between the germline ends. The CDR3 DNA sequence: TGTGCCACCGAAGACGTGAACACTGAAGCTTTCTTT. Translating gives CATEDVNTEAFF.